This section outlines one T cell receptor (beta chain) sequence together with its context. Its antigen is as yet unknown. This record comes from a study of cytomegalovirus exposure and HLA in healthy donors. Study-wide results and limits: Within the 120 or so validation repertoires, first-cohort TCR clusters tended to co-occur, according to a later analysis. Among the CMV-associated chains, a few were confirmed in vitro as specific for CMV antigens.

Sequenced by immunoSEQ multiplex PCR; TCRdb stores in-frame clones only, minus some. The data show more than 50,000 clones, with about 93% seen just once and about 2.1% held by the top ten. Trimming took off 2 bases at V and 1 base at J, with 10 bases between the two ends. The CDR3 has 14 residues. Germline V gene lookup returns CDR1 SGHDT and CDR2 YYEEEE. The rearrangement uses TRBV5-6 and TRBJ2-7; D call uncertain. The source material was PBMCs. The TCR originated in a man aged 18 to 29 in good health and CMV-seronegative. The CDR3 protein is CASSFSLASYEQYF. The CDR3 bases are TGTGCCAGCAGCTTTTCGTTAGCTTCCTACGAGCAGTACTTC.